The clone carrying this T cell receptor (beta chain) was counted between two and nine times. Library preparation (for TCRbeta) was performed with unique molecular identifiers. TCRdb reprocessed the PCR reads via MiXCR and lists one record per CDR3 protein. The data show around 410,000 distinct CDR3 sequences, with roughly 11% seen just once and approximately 5% held by the top ten. The data were taken from a study of T-cell reconstitution after alpha-beta-depleted transplantation in children. CDR3 size: 14 residues. Deletions cut 1 base from V and 4 bases from J, with 8 bases between. The V gene's germline CDR1 is MNHEY and CDR2 SMNVEV (reference sequence).

This chain links TRBV27 with TRBJ2-1; TRBD1 or TRBD2 may be the D gene (5 bases each). The sequence derives from a human donor who donated a stem cell graft to a child with acute myeloid leukemia. Sequencing was performed on PBMCs from the stem cell graft donor, taken from the stem cell graft. CDR3 loop: CASSLFGGYNEQFF. The CDR3 nucleotides are TGTGCCAGCAGTTTATTTGGGGGATACAATGAGCAGTTCTTC.